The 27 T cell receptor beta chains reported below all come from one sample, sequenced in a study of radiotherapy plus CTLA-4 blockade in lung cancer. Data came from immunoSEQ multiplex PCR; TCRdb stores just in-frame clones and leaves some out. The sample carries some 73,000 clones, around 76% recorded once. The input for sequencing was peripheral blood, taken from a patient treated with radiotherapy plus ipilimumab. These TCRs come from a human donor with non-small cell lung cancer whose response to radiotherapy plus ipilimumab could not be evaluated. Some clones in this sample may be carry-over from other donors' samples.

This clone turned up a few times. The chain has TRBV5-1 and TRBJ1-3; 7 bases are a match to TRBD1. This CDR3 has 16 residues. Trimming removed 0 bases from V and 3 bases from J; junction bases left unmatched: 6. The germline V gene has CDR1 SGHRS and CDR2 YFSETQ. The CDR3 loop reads CASSLEGGYGGNTIYF. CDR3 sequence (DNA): TGCGCCAGCAGCTTGGAAGGGGGCTATGGTGGAAACACCATATATTTT.

CDR3 nucleotide sequence: TGCAGCGTCGCCCGACAGGGATACTATGGCTACACCTTC. Encoded protein: CSVARQGYYGYTF. This chain connects TRBV29-1 to TRBJ1-2; 7 nucleotides match TRBD1. The CDR3 sequence is 13 residues long. V was pared by 6 bases and J by 3 bases, with 7 bases of the junction left unmatched. Germline V gene sequence: CDR1 SQVTM, CDR2 ANQGSEA.

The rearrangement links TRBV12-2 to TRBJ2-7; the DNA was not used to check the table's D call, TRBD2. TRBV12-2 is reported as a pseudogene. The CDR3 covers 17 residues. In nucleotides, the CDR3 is TGTGCAAGTCGCTCGCGGATGACTAGCGGGGGGTCTAACGAGCAGTACTTC. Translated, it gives CASRSRMTSGGSNEQYF.

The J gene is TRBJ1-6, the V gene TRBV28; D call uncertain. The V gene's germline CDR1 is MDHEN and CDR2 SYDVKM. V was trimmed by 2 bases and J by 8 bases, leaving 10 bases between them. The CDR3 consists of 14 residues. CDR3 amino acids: CASSLAGRDSPLHF. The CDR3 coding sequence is TGTGCCAGCAGTTTAGCGGGGAGGGATTCACCCCTCCACTTT.

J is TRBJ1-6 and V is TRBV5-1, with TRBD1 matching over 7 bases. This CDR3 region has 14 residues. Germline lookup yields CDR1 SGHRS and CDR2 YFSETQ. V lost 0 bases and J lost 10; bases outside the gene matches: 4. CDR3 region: CASSLEGGDSPLHF. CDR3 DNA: TGCGCCAGCAGCTTGGAAGGGGGCGACTCACCCCTCCACTTT.

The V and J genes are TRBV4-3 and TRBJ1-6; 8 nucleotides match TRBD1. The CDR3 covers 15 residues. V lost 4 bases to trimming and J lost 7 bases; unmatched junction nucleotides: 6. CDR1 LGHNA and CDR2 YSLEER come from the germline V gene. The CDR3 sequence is CASSRLQGENSPLHF. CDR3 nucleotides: TGCGCCAGCAGCCGACTACAGGGGGAGAATTCACCCCTCCACTTT.

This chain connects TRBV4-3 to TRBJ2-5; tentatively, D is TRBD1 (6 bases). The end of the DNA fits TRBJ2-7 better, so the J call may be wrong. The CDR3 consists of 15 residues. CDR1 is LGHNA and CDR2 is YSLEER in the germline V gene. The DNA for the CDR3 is TGCGCCAGCAGCCAAGCGTCAGGGGAAAGGTACGAGCAGTACTTC. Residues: CASSQASGERYEQYF.

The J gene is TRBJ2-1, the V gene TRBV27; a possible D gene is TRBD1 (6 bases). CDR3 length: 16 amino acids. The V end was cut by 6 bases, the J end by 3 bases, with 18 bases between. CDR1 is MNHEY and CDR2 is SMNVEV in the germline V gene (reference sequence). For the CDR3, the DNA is TGTGCCAGCAGCCCTGGGGGCGGGTCCCGCTACAATGAGCAGTTCTTC. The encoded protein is CASSPGGGSRYNEQFF.

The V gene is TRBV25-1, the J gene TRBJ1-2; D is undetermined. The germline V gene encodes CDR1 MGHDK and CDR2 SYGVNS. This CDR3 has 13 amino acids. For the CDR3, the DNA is TGTGCAACTTTTAGTCCGGACTCCTATGGCTACACCTTC. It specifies CATFSPDSYGYTF.

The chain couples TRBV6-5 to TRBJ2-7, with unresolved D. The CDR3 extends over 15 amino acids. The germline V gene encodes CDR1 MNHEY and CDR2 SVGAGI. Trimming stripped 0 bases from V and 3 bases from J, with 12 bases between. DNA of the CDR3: TGTGCCAGCAGTTACTCGAGCAGATCGGGCTACGAGCAGTACTTC. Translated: CASSYSSRSGYEQYF.

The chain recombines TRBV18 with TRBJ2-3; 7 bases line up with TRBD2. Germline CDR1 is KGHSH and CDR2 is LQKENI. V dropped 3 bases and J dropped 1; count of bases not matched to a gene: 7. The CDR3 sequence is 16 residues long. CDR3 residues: CASSPASGARTDTQYF. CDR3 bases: TGTGCCAGCTCACCTGCAAGCGGGGCGCGCACAGATACGCAGTATTTT.

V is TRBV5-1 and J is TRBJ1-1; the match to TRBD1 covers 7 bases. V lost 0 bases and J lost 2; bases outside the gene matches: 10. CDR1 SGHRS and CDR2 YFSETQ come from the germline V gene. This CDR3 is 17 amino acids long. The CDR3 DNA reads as TGCGCCAGCAGCTTGGCCGGGGACAGAGTTTCAAACACTGAAGCTTTCTTT. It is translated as CASSLAGDRVSNTEAFF.

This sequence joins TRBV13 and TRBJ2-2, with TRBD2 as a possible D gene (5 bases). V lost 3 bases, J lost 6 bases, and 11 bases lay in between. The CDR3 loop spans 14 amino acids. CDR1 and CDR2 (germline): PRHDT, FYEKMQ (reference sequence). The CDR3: CASSFRSGAGELFF. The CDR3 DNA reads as TGTGCCAGCAGCTTCCGATCCGGGGCCGGGGAGCTGTTTTTT.

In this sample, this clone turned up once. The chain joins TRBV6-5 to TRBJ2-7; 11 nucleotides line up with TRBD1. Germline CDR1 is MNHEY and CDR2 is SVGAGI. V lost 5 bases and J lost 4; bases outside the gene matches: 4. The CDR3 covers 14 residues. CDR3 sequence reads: CASSMGQGGYEQYF. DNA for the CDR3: TGTGCCAGCAGTATGGGACAGGGGGGGTACGAGCAGTACTTC.

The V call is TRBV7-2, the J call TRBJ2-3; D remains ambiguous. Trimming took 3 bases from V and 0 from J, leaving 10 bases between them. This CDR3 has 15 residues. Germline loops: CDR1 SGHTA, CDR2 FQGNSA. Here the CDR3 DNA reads TGTGCCAGCAGCTTTCTAGGCGGAAGCACAGATACGCAGTATTTT. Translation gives CASSFLGGSTDTQYF.

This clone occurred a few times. The CDR3 DNA reads as TGTGCCAGCAGTTACGGGGACACGCGCACAGATACGCAGTATTTT. This codes for CASSYGDTRTDTQYF. The chain uses TRBV6-5 and TRBJ2-3, with D possibly TRBD1 on 6 matching bases. The CDR3 has 15 amino acids. V shed 2 bases and J shed 1 base, with 10 bases lying between them. Germline CDR1 and CDR2: MNHEY and SVGAGI.

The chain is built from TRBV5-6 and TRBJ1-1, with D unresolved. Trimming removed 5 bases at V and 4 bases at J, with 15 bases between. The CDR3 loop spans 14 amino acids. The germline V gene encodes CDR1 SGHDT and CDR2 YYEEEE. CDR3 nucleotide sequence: TGTGCCAGCAGGTACGAGGGTAGTATCACTGAAGCTTTCTTT. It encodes CASRYEGSITEAFF. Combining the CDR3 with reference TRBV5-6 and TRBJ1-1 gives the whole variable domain DAGVTQSPTHLIKTRGQQVTLRCSPKSGHDTVSWYQQALGQGPQFIFQYYEEEERQRGNFPDRFSGHQFPNYSSELNVNALLLGDSALYLCASRYEGSITEAFFGQGTRLTVV.

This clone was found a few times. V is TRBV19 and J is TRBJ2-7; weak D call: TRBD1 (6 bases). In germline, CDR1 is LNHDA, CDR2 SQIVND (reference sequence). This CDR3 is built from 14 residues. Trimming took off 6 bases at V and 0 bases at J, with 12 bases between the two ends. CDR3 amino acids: CASSDRLSSYEQYF. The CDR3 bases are TGTGCCAGTAGCGACAGGTTGAGCTCCTACGAGCAGTACTTC.

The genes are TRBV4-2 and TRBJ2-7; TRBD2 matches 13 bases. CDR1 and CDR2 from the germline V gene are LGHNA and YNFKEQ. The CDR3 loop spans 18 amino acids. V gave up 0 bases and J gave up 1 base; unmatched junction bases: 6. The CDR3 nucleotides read TGTGCCAGCAGCCAAGAAAGAGGACTAGCGGGGGATTCCTACGAGCAGTACTTC. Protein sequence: CASSQERGLAGDSYEQYF.

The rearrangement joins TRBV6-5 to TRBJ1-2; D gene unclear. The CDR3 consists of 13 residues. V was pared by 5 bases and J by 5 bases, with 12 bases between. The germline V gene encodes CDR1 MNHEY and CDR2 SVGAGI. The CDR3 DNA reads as TGTGCCAGCAGTGAAGCGCTTCCTTATGGCTACACCTTC. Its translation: CASSEALPYGYTF.

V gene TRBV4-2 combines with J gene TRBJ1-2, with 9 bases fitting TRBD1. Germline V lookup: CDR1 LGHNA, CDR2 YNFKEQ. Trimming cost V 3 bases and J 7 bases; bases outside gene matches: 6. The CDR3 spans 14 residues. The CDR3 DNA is TGTGCCAGCAGCCAGGGGGACAGGGAATTTGGCTACACCTTC. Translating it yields CASSQGDREFGYTF.

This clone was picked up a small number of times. The CDR3 region is CASSYLGGNYGYTF. CDR3 coding DNA: TGTGCCAGCAGTTATCTAGGAGGCAACTATGGCTACACCTTC. The chain uses TRBV6-6 and TRBJ1-2; D is unclear. V was pared by 3 bases and J by 2 bases, with 10 bases between. The CDR3 contains 14 residues. In germline, CDR1 is MNHNY, CDR2 SVGAGI (reference sequence).

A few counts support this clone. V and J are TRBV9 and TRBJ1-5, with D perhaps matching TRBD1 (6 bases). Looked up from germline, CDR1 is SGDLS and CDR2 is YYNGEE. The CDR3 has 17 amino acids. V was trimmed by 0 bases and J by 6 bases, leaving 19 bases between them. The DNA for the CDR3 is TGTGCCAGCAGCGTAGTTGGCCGGGGGGCAAAAGGTCAGCCCCAGCATTTT. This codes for CASSVVGRGAKGQPQHF.

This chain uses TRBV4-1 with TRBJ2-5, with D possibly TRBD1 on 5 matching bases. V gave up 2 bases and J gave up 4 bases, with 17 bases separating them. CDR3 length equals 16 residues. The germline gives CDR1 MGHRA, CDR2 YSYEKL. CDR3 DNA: TGCGCCAGCAGCCAATACCCGACAGTCGAAGTAGAGACCCAGTACTTC. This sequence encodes CASSQYPTVEVETQYF.

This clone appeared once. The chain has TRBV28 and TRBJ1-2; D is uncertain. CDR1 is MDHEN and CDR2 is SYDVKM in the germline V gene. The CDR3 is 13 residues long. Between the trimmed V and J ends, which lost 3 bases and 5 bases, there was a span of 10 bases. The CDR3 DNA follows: TGTGCCAGCAGTTTGGACGGACTGTATGGCTACACCTTC. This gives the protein CASSLDGLYGYTF.

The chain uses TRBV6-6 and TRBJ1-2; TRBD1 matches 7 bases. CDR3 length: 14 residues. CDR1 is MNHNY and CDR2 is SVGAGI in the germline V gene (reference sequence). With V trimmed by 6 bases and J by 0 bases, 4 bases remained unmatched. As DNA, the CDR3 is TGTGCCAGCAGACGACAGGGATCTAACTATGGCTACACCTTC. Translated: CASRRQGSNYGYTF.

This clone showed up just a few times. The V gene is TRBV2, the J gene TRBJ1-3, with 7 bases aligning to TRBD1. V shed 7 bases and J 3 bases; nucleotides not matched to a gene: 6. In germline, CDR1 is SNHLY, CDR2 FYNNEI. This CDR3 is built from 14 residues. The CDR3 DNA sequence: TGTGCCAGCACTTCGACAGGGTATGGAAACACCATATATTTT. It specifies CASTSTGYGNTIYF. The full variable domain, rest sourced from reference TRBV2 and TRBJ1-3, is EPEVTQTPSHQVTQMGQEVILRCVPISNHLYFYWYRQILGQKVEFLVSFYNNEISEKSEIFDDQFSVERPDGSNFTLKIRSTKLEDSAMYFCASTSTGYGNTIYFGEGSWLTVV.